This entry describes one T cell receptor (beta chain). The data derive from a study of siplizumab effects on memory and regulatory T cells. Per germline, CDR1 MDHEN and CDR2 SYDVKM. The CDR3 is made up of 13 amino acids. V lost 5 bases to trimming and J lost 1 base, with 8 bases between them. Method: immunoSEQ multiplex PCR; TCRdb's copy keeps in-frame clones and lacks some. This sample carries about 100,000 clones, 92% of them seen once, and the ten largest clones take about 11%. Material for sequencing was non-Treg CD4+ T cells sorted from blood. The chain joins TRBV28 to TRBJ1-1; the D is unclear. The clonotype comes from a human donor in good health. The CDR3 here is CASSLTGNTEAFF. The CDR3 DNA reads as TGTGCCAGCAGTCTGACTGGGAACACTGAAGCTTTCTTT.